The entry below describes one TCR beta chain. Antigen: not known. Then a second PCR, running roughly 6 to 12 cycles, was carried out with a sample-barcoded 5' primer and a J-beta primer mix. A template-switch adaptor with 12 random nucleotides tagged each cDNA molecule. At least 2.5 million CDR3-containing paired-end reads were obtained per sample. TCRdb fed the 5' RACE reads into MiXCR, producing one record per CDR3 protein. The sample has 850,000 to 1,000,000 distinct CDR3 sequences; roughly 51% are singletons. The sample comes from a study of blood T cells in healthy people across ages. Study outcomes and limitations: Compared with aged donors, long-lived donors showed fewer expanded clones, suggesting selection.

Each donor's blood draw was 8.5 to 10 milliliters of peripheral blood. From germline, CDR1 is MDHEN and CDR2 SYDVKM. The V and J ends lost 8 bases and 5 bases respectively, with 15 bases between them. The CDR3 has 13 residues. The rearrangement links TRBV28 to TRBJ2-5, with D perhaps matching TRBD2 (5 bases). The sequencing sample was made of blood. The receptor was derived from a woman aged 55-70 years in good health. CDR3 bases: TGTGCCAGCCTCACGAGGGCCCGGGAGACCCAGTACTTC. Translation gives CASLTRARETQYF.